This record looks at one T cell receptor (beta chain) sequence and its context. A read error is possible here, since a much larger clone lies one base away. TCR alpha and beta CDR3 regions were amplified from RNA using iRepertoire nested multiplex PCR. TCRdb analysed the multiplex PCR reads with MiXCR anew, one entry per CDR3 protein. The sample yields 300,000 to 450,000 distinct CDR3 sequences, 41% seen once. The CDR3 sequence is 16 residues long. Germline values: CDR1 MNHEY, CDR2 SMNVEV (reference sequence). The data stem from a study of glioma-infiltrating T cells. Sample: glioma tissue, nonneoplastic brain tissue, or PBMCs (not recorded which). V usage is TRBV27 and J usage is TRBJ2-1; 8 nucleotides agree with TRBD2. This TCR came from a human donor with low-grade glioma or glioblastoma, undergoing nonglioma brain surgery, or in good health (not recorded which). CDR3 region: CASSLSSGSLYNEQSF. DNA for the CDR3: TGTGCCAGCAGTTTATCGAGCGGGAGCCTATACAATGAGCAGTCCTTC.